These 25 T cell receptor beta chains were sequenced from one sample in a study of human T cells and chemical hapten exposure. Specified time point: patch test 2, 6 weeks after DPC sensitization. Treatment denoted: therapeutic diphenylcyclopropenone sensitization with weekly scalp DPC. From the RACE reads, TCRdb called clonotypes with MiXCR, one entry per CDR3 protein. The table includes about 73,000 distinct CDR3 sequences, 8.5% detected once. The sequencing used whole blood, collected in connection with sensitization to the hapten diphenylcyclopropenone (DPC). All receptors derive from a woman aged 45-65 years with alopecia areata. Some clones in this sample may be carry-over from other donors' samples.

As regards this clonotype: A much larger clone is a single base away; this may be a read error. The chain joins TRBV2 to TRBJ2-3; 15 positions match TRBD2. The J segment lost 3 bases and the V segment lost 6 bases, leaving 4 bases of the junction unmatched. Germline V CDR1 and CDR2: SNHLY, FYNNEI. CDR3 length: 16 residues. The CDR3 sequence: CASRRTSGGVTDTQYF. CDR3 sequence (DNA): TGTGCCAGCAGACGGACTAGCGGGGGGGTTACAGATACGCAGTATTTT.

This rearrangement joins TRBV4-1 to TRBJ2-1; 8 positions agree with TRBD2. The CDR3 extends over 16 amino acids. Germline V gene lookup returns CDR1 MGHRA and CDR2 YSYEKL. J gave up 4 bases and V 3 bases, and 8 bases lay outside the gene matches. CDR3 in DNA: TGCGCCAGCAGCCAGGGGGGACTAGAGGGATACAATGAGCAGTTCTTC. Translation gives CASSQGGLEGYNEQFF.

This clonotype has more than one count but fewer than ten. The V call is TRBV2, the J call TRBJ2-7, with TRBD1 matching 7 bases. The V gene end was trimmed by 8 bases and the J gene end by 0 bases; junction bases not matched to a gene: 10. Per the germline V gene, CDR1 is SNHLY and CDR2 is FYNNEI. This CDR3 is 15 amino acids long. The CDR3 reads CASGSGGRSSYEQYF. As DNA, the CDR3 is TGTGCCAGCGGTTCAGGGGGTCGGAGCTCCTACGAGCAGTACTTC.

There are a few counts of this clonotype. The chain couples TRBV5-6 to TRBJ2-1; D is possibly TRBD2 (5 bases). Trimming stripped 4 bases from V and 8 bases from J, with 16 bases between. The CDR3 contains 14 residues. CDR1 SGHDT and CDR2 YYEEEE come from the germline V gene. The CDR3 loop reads CASSADLFNDEQFF. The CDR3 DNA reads TGTGCCAGCAGCGCGGACTTGTTTAATGATGAGCAGTTCTTC. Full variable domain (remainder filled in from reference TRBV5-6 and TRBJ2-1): DAGVTQSPTHLIKTRGQQVTLRCSPKSGHDTVSWYQQALGQGPQFIFQYYEEEERQRGNFPDRFSGHQFPNYSSELNVNALLLGDSALYLCASSADLFNDEQFFGPGTRLTVL.

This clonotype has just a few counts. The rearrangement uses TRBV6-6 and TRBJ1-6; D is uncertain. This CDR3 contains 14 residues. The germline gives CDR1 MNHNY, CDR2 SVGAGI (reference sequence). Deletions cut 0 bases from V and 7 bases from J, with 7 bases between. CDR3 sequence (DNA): TGTGCCAGCAGTTACTCGGTATCCAATTCACCCCTCCACTTT. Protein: CASSYSVSNSPLHF.

The chain's CDR3 is CASSLGKSGPDTQYF. The CDR3, as DNA: TGCGCCAGCAGCTTGGGGAAATCAGGCCCAGATACGCAGTATTTT. The chain links TRBV5-1 to TRBJ2-3; D is ambiguous. From germline, CDR1 is SGHRS and CDR2 YFSETQ. V lost 0 bases to trimming and J lost 4 bases, with 12 bases between them. The CDR3 has 15 residues.

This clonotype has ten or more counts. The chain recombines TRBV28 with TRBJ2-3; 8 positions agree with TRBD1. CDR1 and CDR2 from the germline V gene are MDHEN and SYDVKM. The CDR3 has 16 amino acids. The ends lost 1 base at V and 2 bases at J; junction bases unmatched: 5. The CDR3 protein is CASSLYGTGDTDTQYF. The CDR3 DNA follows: TGTGCCAGCAGTTTATACGGGACAGGCGACACAGATACGCAGTATTTT.

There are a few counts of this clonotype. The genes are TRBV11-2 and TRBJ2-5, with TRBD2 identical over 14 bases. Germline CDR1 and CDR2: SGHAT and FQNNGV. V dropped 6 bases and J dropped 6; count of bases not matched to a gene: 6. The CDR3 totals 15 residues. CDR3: CASRSTSGGAQTQYF. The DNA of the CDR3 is TGTGCCAGCAGGTCGACTAGCGGGGGGGCACAGACCCAGTACTTC.

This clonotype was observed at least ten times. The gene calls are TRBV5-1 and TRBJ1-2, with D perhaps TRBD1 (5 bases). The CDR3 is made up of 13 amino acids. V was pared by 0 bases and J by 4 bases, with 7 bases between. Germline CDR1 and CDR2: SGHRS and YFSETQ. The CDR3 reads CASSLDRLYGYTF. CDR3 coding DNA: TGCGCCAGCAGCTTGGACAGGCTCTATGGCTACACCTTC.

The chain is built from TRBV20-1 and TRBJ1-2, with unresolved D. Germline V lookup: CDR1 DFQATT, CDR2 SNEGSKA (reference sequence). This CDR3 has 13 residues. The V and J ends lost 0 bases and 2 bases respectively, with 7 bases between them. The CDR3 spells CSARDPQNYGYTF. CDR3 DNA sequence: TGCAGTGCTAGAGATCCCCAGAACTATGGCTACACCTTC.

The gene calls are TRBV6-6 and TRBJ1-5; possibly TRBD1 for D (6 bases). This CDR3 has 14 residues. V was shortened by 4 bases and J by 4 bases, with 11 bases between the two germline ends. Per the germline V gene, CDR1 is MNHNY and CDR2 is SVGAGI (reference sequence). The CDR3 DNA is TGTGCCAGCAGTTTCGCAGGGGTGAATCAGCCCCAGCATTTT. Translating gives CASSFAGVNQPQHF.

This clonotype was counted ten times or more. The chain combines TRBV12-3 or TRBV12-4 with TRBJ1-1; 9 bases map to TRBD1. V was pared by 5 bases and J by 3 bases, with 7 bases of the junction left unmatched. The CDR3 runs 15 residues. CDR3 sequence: CASSPRQGGYTEAFF. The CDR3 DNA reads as TGTGCCAGCAGTCCTCGACAGGGGGGTTACACTGAAGCTTTCTTT.

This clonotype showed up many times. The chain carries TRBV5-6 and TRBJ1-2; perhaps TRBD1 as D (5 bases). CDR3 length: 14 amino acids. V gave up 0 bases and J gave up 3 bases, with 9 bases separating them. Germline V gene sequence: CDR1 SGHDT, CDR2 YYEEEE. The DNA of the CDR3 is TGTGCCAGCAGCTTGGGGGGCCACGACTATGGCTACACCTTC. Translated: CASSLGGHDYGYTF.

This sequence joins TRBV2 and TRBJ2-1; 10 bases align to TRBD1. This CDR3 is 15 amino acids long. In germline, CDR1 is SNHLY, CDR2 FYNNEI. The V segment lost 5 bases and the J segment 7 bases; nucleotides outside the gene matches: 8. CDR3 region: CASSYRQGAGNEQFF. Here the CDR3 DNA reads TGTGCCAGCAGTTACCGACAGGGGGCAGGAAATGAGCAGTTCTTC.

DNA for the CDR3: TGTGCCAGCAGCTTAGCGGGGCTAGCGGGGAGAGAAATTTACAATGAGCAGTTCTTC. Protein: CASSLAGLAGREIYNEQFF. This rearrangement joins TRBV7-6 to TRBJ2-1; TRBD2 aligns across 9 bases. Germline CDR1 SGHVS, CDR2 FNYEAQ. The V segment lost 0 bases and the J segment 4 bases; nucleotides outside the gene matches: 13. The length of the CDR3 is 19 residues.

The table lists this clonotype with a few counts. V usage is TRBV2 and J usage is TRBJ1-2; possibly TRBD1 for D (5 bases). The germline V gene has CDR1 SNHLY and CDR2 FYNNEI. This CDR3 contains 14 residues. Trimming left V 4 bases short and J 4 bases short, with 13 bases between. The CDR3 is CASSGRRGAYGYTF. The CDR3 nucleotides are TGTGCCAGCAGTGGGCGGAGGGGAGCCTATGGCTACACCTTC.

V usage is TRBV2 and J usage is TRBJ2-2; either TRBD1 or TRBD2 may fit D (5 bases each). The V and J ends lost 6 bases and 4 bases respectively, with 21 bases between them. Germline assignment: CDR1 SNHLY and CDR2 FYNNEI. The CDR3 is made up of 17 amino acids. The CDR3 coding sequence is TGTGCCAGCAGAAAACGCTCCGGGACGGGAACCACCGGGGAGCTGTTTTTT. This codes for CASRKRSGTGTTGELFF.

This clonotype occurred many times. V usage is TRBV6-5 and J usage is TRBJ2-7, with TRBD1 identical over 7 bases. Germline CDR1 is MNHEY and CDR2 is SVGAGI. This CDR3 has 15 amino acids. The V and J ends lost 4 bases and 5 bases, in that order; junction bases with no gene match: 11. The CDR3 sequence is CASSSRARGIHEQYF. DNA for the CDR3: TGTGCCAGCAGTTCCCGAGCCAGGGGGATCCACGAGCAGTACTTC.

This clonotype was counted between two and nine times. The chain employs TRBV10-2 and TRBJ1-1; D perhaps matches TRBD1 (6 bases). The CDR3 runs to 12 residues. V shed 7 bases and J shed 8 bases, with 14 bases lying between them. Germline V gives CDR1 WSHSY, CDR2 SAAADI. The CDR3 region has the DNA TGCGCCAGCAAAACAGGGTATAGGGAAGCTTTCTTT. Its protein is CASKTGYREAFF.

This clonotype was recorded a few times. The CDR3, as DNA: TGCGCCAGCAGTCAATCGGGGACCCAGGAGGTCTACAATGAGCAGTTCTTC. The encoded protein is CASSQSGTQEVYNEQFF. This rearrangement joins TRBV23-1 to TRBJ2-1, with D possibly called TRBD1 or TRBD2 (5 bases each). Being an ORF, TRBV23-1 has a function that is uncertain. V was cut by 0 bases and J by 3 bases, with 15 bases left in between. The CDR3 is made up of 17 amino acids.

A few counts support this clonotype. The CDR3 region has the DNA TGTGCCAGCAGTGAAGGGACAGTCGGGGGATATGGCTACACCTTC. It encodes CASSEGTVGGYGYTF. The rearrangement joins TRBV2 to TRBJ1-2; D possibly corresponds to TRBD1 (6 bases). V lost 1 base to trimming and J lost 5 bases, with 14 bases between them. CDR3 length: 15 residues. In germline, CDR1 is SNHLY, CDR2 FYNNEI. Using reference TRBV2 and TRBJ1-2 for the parts outside the CDR3, the full variable domain is EPEVTQTPSHQVTQMGQEVILRCVPISNHLYFYWYRQILGQKVEFLVSFYNNEISEKSEIFDDQFSVERPDGSNFTLKIRSTKLEDSAMYFCASSEGTVGGYGYTFGSGTRLTVV.

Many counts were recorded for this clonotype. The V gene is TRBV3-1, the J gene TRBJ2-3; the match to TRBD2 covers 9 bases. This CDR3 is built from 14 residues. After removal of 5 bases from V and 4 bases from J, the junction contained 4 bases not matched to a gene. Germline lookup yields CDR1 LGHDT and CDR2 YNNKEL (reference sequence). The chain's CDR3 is CASSSGLAPDTQYF. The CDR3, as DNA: TGTGCCAGCAGCTCGGGACTAGCCCCAGATACGCAGTATTTT.

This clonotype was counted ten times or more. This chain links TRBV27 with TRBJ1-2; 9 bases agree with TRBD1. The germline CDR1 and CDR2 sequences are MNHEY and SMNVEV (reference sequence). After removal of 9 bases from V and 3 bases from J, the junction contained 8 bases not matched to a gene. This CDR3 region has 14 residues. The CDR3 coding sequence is TGTGCCAGTAGGGACAGGGATGGCGACTATGGCTACACCTTC. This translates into CASRDRDGDYGYTF.

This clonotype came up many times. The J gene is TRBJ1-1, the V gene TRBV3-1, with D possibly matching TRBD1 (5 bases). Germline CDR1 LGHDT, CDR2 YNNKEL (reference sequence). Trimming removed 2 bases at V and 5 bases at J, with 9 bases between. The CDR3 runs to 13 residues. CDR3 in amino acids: CASSQLGGTEAFF. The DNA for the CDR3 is TGTGCCAGCAGCCAACTGGGGGGGACTGAAGCTTTCTTT.

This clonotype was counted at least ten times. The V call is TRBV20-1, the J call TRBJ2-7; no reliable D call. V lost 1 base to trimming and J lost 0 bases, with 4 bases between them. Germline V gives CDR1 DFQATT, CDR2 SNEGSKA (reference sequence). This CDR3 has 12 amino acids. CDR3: CSARASSYEQYF. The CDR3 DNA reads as TGCAGTGCTAGAGCCAGCTCCTACGAGCAGTACTTC.